The 19 T cell receptor beta chains reported below all come from one sample, sequenced in a study of shared clonotypes between healthy human individuals. Sequencing used immunoSEQ multiplex PCR; TCRdb keeps in-frame clones, though not all of them. The sample shows under 2,500,000 clones, 95% of them seen only once. Sample: naive CD4+ T cells sorted from blood. Subset indicated: CD45RA+ positively selected. The receptors derive from a man between 18 and 29 years old in good health.

For the CDR3, the DNA is TGTGCCAGCAGTGAATGGGGTCGGTCGAACACTGAAGCTTTCTTT. This sequence encodes CASSEWGRSNTEAFF. The chain is built from TRBV25-1 and TRBJ1-1; D gene ambiguous. V lost 1 base to trimming and J lost 1 base, with 10 bases between them. This CDR3 region has 15 residues. CDR1 and CDR2 (germline): MGHDK, SYGVNS.

The rearrangement links TRBV6-1 to TRBJ1-1; D perhaps matches TRBD1 (5 bases). Germline lookup yields CDR1 MNHNS and CDR2 SASEGT. V was pared by 1 base and J by 4 bases, with 13 bases between. The CDR3 consists of 15 residues. The DNA for the CDR3 is TGTGCCAGCAGTGAAGGGTGGATTAGGGGCACTGAAGCTTTCTTT. It specifies CASSEGWIRGTEAFF.

V and J are TRBV10-1 and TRBJ2-3; 7 bases fit TRBD2. The trim removed 7 bases at V and 1 base at J, leaving 11 bases unmatched. The germline gives CDR1 WNHNN, CDR2 SYGVQD (reference sequence). This CDR3 has 16 amino acids. The CDR3 sequence: CASKRPSGAGTDTQYF. The CDR3 DNA sequence: TGCGCCAGCAAACGGCCTAGCGGCGCGGGCACAGATACGCAGTATTTT.

V and J are TRBV19 and TRBJ1-5; D is undetermined. The CDR3 is 14 amino acids. Germline V CDR1 and CDR2: LNHDA, SQIVND (reference sequence). Deletions cut 6 bases from V and 2 bases from J, with 11 bases between. The CDR3 nucleotides read TGTGCCAGTAGGGAGGCCTCGGGCAATCAGCCCCAGCATTTT. Its translation is CASREASGNQPQHF.

V is TRBV11-2 and J is TRBJ2-2; D is tentatively TRBD1 or TRBD2 (5 bases each). V lost 5 bases and J 3 bases, leaving 13 bases between the germline ends. Per the germline V gene, CDR1 is SGHAT and CDR2 is FQNNGV. The CDR3 consists of 15 residues. The CDR3 nucleotides are TGTGCCAGCAGCCGAGCAGGGACCTACACCGGGGAGCTGTTTTTT. This codes for CASSRAGTYTGELFF.

This sequence joins TRBV5-1 and TRBJ1-1; D is perhaps TRBD1 (6 bases). Trimming shortened V by 5 bases and J by 6 bases, and 17 bases separated the two germline ends. Germline loops: CDR1 SGHRS, CDR2 YFSETQ. The CDR3 is 14 residues long. In DNA form, the CDR3 reads TGCGCCAGCAGGCTGACAGGAAAAGGGGCTGAAGCTTTCTTT. It specifies CASRLTGKGAEAFF.

Concerning this clone itself: The same CDR3 also results from other DNA sequences found in this sample. The chain joins TRBV27 to TRBJ1-1, with D possibly being TRBD1 (5 bases). Germline V lookup: CDR1 MNHEY, CDR2 SMNVEV (reference sequence). The V end was cut by 4 bases, the J end by 2 bases, with 8 bases between. The CDR3 loop spans 13 amino acids. The CDR3 sequence: CASSSQGNTEAFF. CDR3 nucleotides: TGTGCCAGCAGTTCCCAGGGAAACACTGAAGCTTTCTTT.

The V call is TRBV18, the J call TRBJ2-1; no reliable D call. Germline CDR1 is KGHSH and CDR2 is LQKENI. The CDR3 consists of 15 residues. Trimming cost V 1 base and J 0 bases, with 7 bases left between them. For the CDR3, the DNA is TGTGCCAGCTCACCACTAAGGAACTCCTACAATGAGCAGTTCTTC. It codes for CASSPLRNSYNEQFF.

The chain recombines TRBV2 with TRBJ1-5; 7 nucleotides match TRBD1. After removal of 8 bases from V and 3 bases from J, the junction contained 4 bases not matched to a gene. Germline CDR1 is SNHLY and CDR2 is FYNNEI. The CDR3 sequence is 13 residues long. CDR3 DNA: TGTGCCAGCGCAGGGGGGTCCAATCAGCCCCAGCATTTT. It encodes CASAGGSNQPQHF.

The chain recombines TRBV7-9 with TRBJ2-3; D is perhaps TRBD2 (7 bases). V was cut by 5 bases and J by 1 base, with 19 bases left in between. Germline V gene sequence: CDR1 SEHNR, CDR2 FQNEAQ (reference sequence). This CDR3 is 17 amino acids long. The CDR3 spells CASSLWGASGRTDTQYF. The CDR3 region has the DNA TGTGCCAGCAGCCTGTGGGGGGCTAGCGGTCGCACAGATACGCAGTATTTT.

This clone was detected a few times. The rearrangement joins TRBV2 to TRBJ2-5; no reliable D call. V lost 4 bases and J lost 5, with 14 bases in between. Germline loops: CDR1 SNHLY, CDR2 FYNNEI. The CDR3 runs to 14 residues. The DNA of the CDR3 is TGTGCCAGCAGTGTATACCTCCCTGGGGAGACCCAGTACTTC. It encodes CASSVYLPGETQYF.

This chain joins TRBV30 and TRBJ2-4; 8 bases agree with TRBD1. This CDR3 spans 18 amino acids. Germline assignment: CDR1 GTSNPN and CDR2 SVGIG (reference sequence). With 1 base clipped from V and 0 bases from J, the junction kept 11 bases outside the gene matches. The CDR3 DNA reads as TGTGCCTGGAGTGACGATCCCGGGACAGGAGTAGCCAAAAACATTCAGTACTTC. Amino acid sequence: CAWSDDPGTGVAKNIQYF.

The rearrangement joins TRBV5-4 to TRBJ2-1, with D tentatively TRBD1 (7 bases). This CDR3 comprises 16 residues. The germline V gene encodes CDR1 SGHNT and CDR2 YYREEE (reference sequence). V dropped 1 base and J dropped 2 bases, with 13 bases sitting between them. The DNA for the CDR3 is TGTGCCAGCAGCTTGAGAGCCAGGGGGGCCTACAATGAGCAGTTCTTC. It codes for CASSLRARGAYNEQFF.

The chain combines TRBV7-2 with TRBJ1-2; no reliable D call. There are 11 residues in the CDR3. V was shortened by 4 bases and J by 8 bases, with 8 bases between the two germline ends. CDR1 is SGHTA, CDR2 FQGNSA, per germline. DNA for the CDR3: TGTGCCAGCAGCTCTGACGGAGGCTACACCTTC. This encodes CASSSDGGYTF.

The V call is TRBV7-9, the J call TRBJ2-6, with a possible D match to TRBD1 (6 bases). The germline V gene encodes CDR1 SEHNR and CDR2 FQNEAQ (reference sequence). V lost 1 base and J 2 bases, leaving 9 bases between the germline ends. The CDR3 length is 16 residues. DNA for the CDR3: TGTGCCAGCAGCTTAGGAGGGGGACCTGGGGCCAACGTCCTGACTTTC. It specifies CASSLGGGPGANVLTF. The whole variable domain, filled in from reference TRBV7-9 and TRBJ2-6, reads DTGVSQNPRHKITKRGQNVTFRCDPISEHNRLYWYRQTLGQGPEFLTYFQNEAQLEKSRLLSDRFSAERPKGSFSTLEIQRTEQGDSAMYLCASSLGGGPGANVLTFGAGSRLTVL.

The chain uses TRBV19 and TRBJ2-5; 15 bases fit TRBD2. This CDR3 region has 18 residues. V trimming: 3 bases; J trimming: 3 bases; junction bases outside the gene matches: 8. In germline, CDR1 is LNHDA, CDR2 SQIVND (reference sequence). The CDR3 DNA reads TGTGCCAGTAGTATGTCGTGGACTAGCGGGAGGGGCGAAGAGACCCAGTACTTC. It specifies CASSMSWTSGRGEETQYF.

This chain links TRBV19 with TRBJ2-4, with TRBD1 matching 7 bases. The CDR3 is made up of 15 amino acids. Germline-derived CDR1 and CDR2 are LNHDA and SQIVND (reference sequence). V lost 6 bases to trimming and J lost 0 bases; unmatched junction nucleotides: 5. CDR3 DNA: TGTGCCAGTAGCGCAGGGGGTAGAGCCAAAAACATTCAGTACTTC. Amino acids: CASSAGGRAKNIQYF.

This rearrangement joins TRBV4-1 to TRBJ2-4, with TRBD2 matching over 10 bases. Germline loops: CDR1 MGHRA, CDR2 YSYEKL. Germline trimming cut 4 bases from V and 3 bases from J; bases unmatched to any gene: 6. CDR3 length equals 16 residues. The CDR3 DNA follows: TGCGCCAGCAGCCGTGGACTAGCGGACCTCAAAAACATTCAGTACTTC. It specifies CASSRGLADLKNIQYF.

The chain uses TRBV28 and TRBJ1-4; no firm D call. The germline CDR1 and CDR2 sequences are MDHEN and SYDVKM. V dropped 3 bases and J dropped 0 bases, with 11 bases sitting between them. This CDR3 spans 16 amino acids. CDR3 bases: TGTGCCAGCAGTTTTGGGCAGATCACAACTAATGAAAAACTGTTTTTT. Translated, it gives CASSFGQITTNEKLFF.